A selection of T cell receptor beta chains follows, all from one sample in a study of OX40 agonist ivuxolimab in advanced cancers. The table came from immunoSEQ multiplex PCR; TCRdb's copy has only in-frame clones and leaves some out. Of about 31,000 clones listed, about nine tenths are singletons. The specimen comprised CD4+ or CD8+ T cells sorted from blood, sampled in a trial of the OX40 agonist ivuxolimab. The receptors come from an adult with an advanced solid tumor such as melanoma, head and neck, liver or kidney cancer. Both conserved end residues are part of each CDR3. Each record gives: clone size, D gene, J gene, V gene, CDR3 protein, CDR3 DNA. A D gene is named only where the DNA matches it firmly. Clone sizes are given selectively: once, few, many, or a class where the clone is expanded.

NA | NA | TRBJ1-2 | TRBV4-2 | CASSRLSGGDNYGYTF | TGTGCCAGCAGCCGCCTCTCCGGGGGAGATAACTATGGCTACACCTTC
NA | NA | TRBJ1-5 | TRBV10-2 | CASSMGSNNQPQHF | TGCGCCAGCAGTATGGGATCAAACAATCAGCCCCAGCATTTT
NA | TRBD1 | TRBJ1-4 | TRBV2 | CASSEGTGEVEKLFF | TGTGCCAGCAGTGAAGGGACAGGGGAGGTTGAAAAACTGTTTTTT
NA | NA | TRBJ2-2 | TRBV28 | CASSLWFMGTSITGELFF | TGTGCCAGCAGTTTATGGTTTATGGGGACTTCGATCACCGGGGAGCTGTTTTTT
NA | NA | TRBJ1-5 | TRBV19 | CASIEGTYSNQPQHF | TGTGCCAGTATAGAGGGAACGTATAGCAATCAGCCCCAGCATTTT
NA | NA | TRBJ1-1 | TRBV7-2 | CASSEAVGVNTEAFF | TGTGCCAGCAGCGAAGCAGTGGGGGTAAACACTGAAGCTTTCTTT
NA | TRBD1 | TRBJ1-4 | TRBV30 | CAWSFAGQGAEKLFF | TGTGCCTGGAGTTTCGCAGGACAGGGTGCAGAAAAACTGTTTTTT
NA | NA | TRBJ2-3 | TRBV29-1 | CSVVQQNTDTQYF | TGCAGCGTTGTTCAACAGAACACAGATACGCAGTATTTT
NA | NA | TRBJ1-5 | TRBV5-5 | CASSFQGTSRGNQPQHF | TGTGCCAGCAGCTTCCAAGGGACCAGTAGGGGAAATCAGCCCCAGCATTTT
NA | TRBD2 | TRBJ2-5 | TRBV10-3 | CAISDPGLGQETQYF | TGTGCCATCAGTGACCCGGGACTAGGACAAGAGACCCAGTACTTC
NA | NA | TRBJ2-7 | TRBV2 | CASLRTGSYEQYF | TGTGCCAGTTTAAGGACGGGATCCTACGAGCAGTACTTC
once | NA | TRBJ2-7 | TRBV5-4 | CASSSFGNEQYF | TGTGCCAGCAGCTCCTTCGGGAACGAGCAGTACTTC
NA | NA | TRBJ1-3 | TRBV4-1 | CASSQWGVHSGNTIYF | TGCGCCAGCAGCCAGTGGGGGGTTCACTCTGGAAACACCATATATTTT
once | NA | TRBJ2-1 | TRBV9 | CASSTQTGGGTVRSYNEQFF | TGTGCCAGCAGCACCCAAACAGGGGGGGGTACAGTGAGGTCCTACAATGAGCAGTTCTTC
NA | NA | TRBJ1-5 | TRBV5-3 | CARSLWVRGNQPQHF | TGTGCCAGAAGCTTGTGGGTTAGGGGCAATCAGCCCCAGCATTTT
few | TRBD2 | TRBJ2-1 | TRBV19 | CASSISGTSGSDEQFF | TGTGCCAGTAGTATAAGTGGGACTAGCGGGAGCGATGAGCAGTTCTTC
NA | NA | TRBJ1-2 | TRBV7-9 | CASSLVSESYGYTF | TGTGCCAGCAGCTTAGTGTCAGAAAGCTATGGCTACACCTTC
large | NA | TRBJ2-7 | TRBV5-1 | CASSLVSYRTYEQYF | TGCGCCAGCAGCTTGGTGTCGTATAGGACCTACGAGCAGTACTTC
once | NA | TRBJ2-3 | TRBV28 | CASSLRGSTDTQYF | TGTGCCAGCAGTTTACGTGGCAGCACAGATACGCAGTATTTT
NA | NA | TRBJ2-7 | TRBV4-3 | CASSQDSAPDYYEQYF | TGCGCCAGCAGCCAAGATAGCGCACCCGACTACTACGAGCAGTACTTC
NA | NA | TRBJ2-5 | TRBV19 | CASSITGDQETQYF | TGTGCCAGTAGTATCACAGGAGATCAAGAGACCCAGTACTTC
NA | NA | TRBJ1-1 | TRBV30 | CAWSVGTDTEAFF | TGTGCCTGGAGTGTGGGAACAGACACTGAAGCTTTCTTT
once | TRBD2 | TRBJ2-1 | TRBV27 | CASSSGTSGRYVYNEQFF | TGTGCCAGCAGTTCTGGGACTAGCGGGAGGTACGTCTACAATGAGCAGTTCTTC
NA | TRBD1 | TRBJ2-5 | TRBV27 | CASSFQFLGTGDQETQYF | TGTGCCAGCAGTTTCCAATTCCTAGGGACAGGGGACCAAGAGACCCAGTACTTC
NA | TRBD2 | TRBJ2-1 | TRBV19 | CASSIFGLAGRDEQFF | TGTGCCAGTAGTATTTTTGGACTAGCGGGTCGGGATGAGCAGTTCTTC
NA | NA | TRBJ2-1 | TRBV6-5 | CASSYGAYNEQFF | TGTGCCAGCAGTTACGGGGCCTACAATGAGCAGTTCTTC
NA | TRBD2 | TRBJ2-3 | TRBV4-2 | CANSPAVSGGPSDTQYF | TGTGCCAACAGCCCCGCTGTATCGGGAGGGCCCTCAGATACGCAGTATTTT
NA | NA | TRBJ1-2 | TRBV11-1 | CASSPGPSRRGYTF | TGTGCCAGCAGCCCGGGCCCTTCCCGTCGGGGCTACACCTTC
NA | NA | TRBJ2-1 | TRBV7-9 | CASSLGDYYNEQFF | TGTGCCAGCAGCTTAGGTGACTACTACAATGAGCAGTTCTTC
NA | NA | TRBJ2-1 | TRBV13 | CASSPRAISNEQFF | TGTGCCAGCAGCCCCCGGGCCATTTCTAATGAGCAGTTCTTC
NA | TRBD1 | TRBJ2-1 | TRBV29-1 | CSVRDRGSNEQFF | TGCAGCGTCCGGGACAGGGGTAGCAATGAGCAGTTCTTC
once | TRBD2 | TRBJ2-7 | TRBV5-5 | CASSLDWVSGSSYEQYF | TGTGCCAGCAGCTTGGACTGGGTTAGCGGGAGCTCCTACGAGCAGTACTTC
NA | NA | TRBJ1-3 | TRBV10-3 | CAILDTYSGNTIYF | TGTGCCATCCTGGACACCTACTCTGGAAACACCATATATTTT
NA | NA | TRBJ1-5 | TRBV7-6 | CASSPRAGALNQPQHF | TGTGCCAGCAGCCCTCGGGCAGGGGCGCTCAATCAGCCCCAGCATTTT
NA | NA | TRBJ1-1 | TRBV5-1 | CASSLDLWGVTEAFF | TGCGCCAGCAGCTTGGATCTGTGGGGGGTCACTGAAGCTTTCTTT
NA | TRBD2 | TRBJ2-2 | TRBV2 | CAVTGTSGRATNTGELFF | TGTGCCGTGACCGGGACTAGCGGGAGGGCGACGAACACCGGGGAGCTGTTTTTT
NA | NA | TRBJ1-1 | TRBV7-2 | CASSLVPDGASGAFF | TGTGCCAGCAGCTTAGTTCCCGACGGAGCCTCGGGGGCTTTCTTT
NA | NA | TRBJ2-7 | TRBV7-8 | CASSLRDSYEQYF | TGTGCCAGCAGCTTAAGAGACTCCTACGAGCAGTACTTC
NA | NA | TRBJ2-2 | TRBV7-3 | CASSLDPNTGELFF | TGTGCCAGCAGCCTCGATCCGAACACCGGGGAGCTGTTTTTT
once | NA | TRBJ1-1 | TRBV28 | CASIKGFDGTTPEAFF | TGTGCCAGCATCAAGGGGTTCGACGGAACCACGCCTGAAGCTTTCTTT
once | NA | TRBJ2-1 | TRBV4-3 | CASSQDSLAPYNEQFF | TGCGCCAGCAGCCAAGATAGCCTAGCCCCCTACAATGAGCAGTTCTTC
NA | TRBD1 | TRBJ1-3 | TRBV29-1 | CSVDTKTGSGNTIYF | TGCAGCGTTGACACTAAGACAGGGTCTGGAAACACCATATATTTT
NA | NA | TRBJ1-2 | TRBV9 | CASSVGRGNYGYTF | TGTGCCAGCAGCGTAGGCAGAGGGAACTATGGCTACACCTTC
NA | NA | TRBJ2-7 | TRBV5-4 | CASSLQGARSYEQYF | TGTGCCAGCAGCTTACAGGGCGCCCGGTCGTACGAGCAGTACTTC
NA | TRBD2 | TRBJ2-2 | TRBV5-4 | CASSQGLAGVLRGELFF | TGTGCCAGCAGCCAGGGACTAGCGGGAGTTCTTAGGGGGGAGCTGTTTTTT
NA | NA | TRBJ2-7 | TRBV19 | CASSMGAEQYF | TGTGCCAGTAGTATGGGTGCCGAGCAGTACTTC
NA | NA | TRBJ2-7 | TRBV4-1 | CASSQEEAPPYEQYF | TGCGCCAGCAGCCAAGAGGAGGCTCCACCCTACGAGCAGTACTTC
NA | NA | TRBJ2-1 | TRBV7-3 | CASSLPEDNEQFF | TGTGCCAGCAGCTTACCCGAAGACAATGAGCAGTTCTTC
NA | NA | TRBJ1-1 | TRBV6-5 | CASSWTVGATEAFF | TGTGCCAGCAGTTGGACGGTGGGGGCTACTGAAGCTTTCTTT
medium-sized | TRBD1 | TRBJ2-5 | TRBV9 | CASSGGQGAGETQYF | TGTGCCAGCAGCGGAGGACAGGGGGCTGGAGAGACCCAGTACTTC
NA | TRBD2 | TRBJ2-3 | TRBV27 | CASSFPAGGEDTQYF | TGTGCCAGCAGTTTCCCCGCGGGAGGGGAGGATACGCAGTATTTT
NA | TRBD2 | TRBJ2-4 | TRBV6-5 | CASSYSSSGGNIQYF | TGTGCCAGCAGTTACTCGAGTTCGGGGGGAAACATTCAGTACTTC
NA | TRBD1 | TRBJ2-1 | TRBV5-1 | CASRNRGFSHNEQFF | TGCGCCAGCCGAAACAGGGGGTTTTCCCACAATGAGCAGTTCTTC
NA | TRBD2 | TRBJ2-2 | TRBV4-1 | CASSQGLAGATGELFF | TGCGCCAGCAGCCAAGGACTAGCGGGAGCCACCGGGGAGCTGTTTTTT
NA | TRBD1 | TRBJ2-3 | TRBV7-3 | CASSWTGSVTDTQYF | TGTGCCAGCAGCTGGACAGGGTCTGTTACAGATACGCAGTATTTT
NA | NA | TRBJ1-1 | TRBV28 | CASSFYPQVILSAFF | TGTGCCAGCAGTTTTTACCCTCAGGTTATTCTCTCTGCTTTCTTT
NA | TRBD2 | TRBJ2-7 | TRBV6-1 | CASSEEASGSYEQYF | TGTGCCAGCAGTGAAGAGGCTAGCGGGAGCTACGAGCAGTACTTC